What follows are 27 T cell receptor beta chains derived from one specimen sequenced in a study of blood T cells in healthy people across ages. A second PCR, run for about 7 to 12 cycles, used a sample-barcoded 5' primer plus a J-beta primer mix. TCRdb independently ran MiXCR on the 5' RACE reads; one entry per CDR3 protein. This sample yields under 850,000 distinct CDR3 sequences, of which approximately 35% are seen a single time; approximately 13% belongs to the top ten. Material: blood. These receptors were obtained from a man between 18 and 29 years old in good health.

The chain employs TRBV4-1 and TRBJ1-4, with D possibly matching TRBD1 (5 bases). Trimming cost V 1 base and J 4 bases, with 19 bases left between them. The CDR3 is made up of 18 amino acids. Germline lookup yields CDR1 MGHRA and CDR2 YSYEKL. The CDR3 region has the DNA TGCGCCAGCAGCCAAGTTCGTTCGGGGGGATTTGGTAATGAAAAACTGTTTTTT. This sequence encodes CASSQVRSGGFGNEKLFF.

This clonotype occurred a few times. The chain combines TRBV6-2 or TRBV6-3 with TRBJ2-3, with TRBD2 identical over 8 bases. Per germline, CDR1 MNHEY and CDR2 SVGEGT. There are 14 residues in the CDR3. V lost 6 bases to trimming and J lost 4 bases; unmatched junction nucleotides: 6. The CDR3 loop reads CASSMGLGPDTQYF. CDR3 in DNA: TGTGCCAGCAGCATGGGACTAGGGCCAGATACGCAGTATTTT.

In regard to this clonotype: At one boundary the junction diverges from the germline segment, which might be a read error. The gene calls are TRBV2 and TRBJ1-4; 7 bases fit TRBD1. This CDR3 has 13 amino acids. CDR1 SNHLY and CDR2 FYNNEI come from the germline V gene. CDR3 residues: CAGRTGYNEKLFF. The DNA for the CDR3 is TGTGCCGGCAGGACAGGCTATAATGAAAAACTGTTTTTT. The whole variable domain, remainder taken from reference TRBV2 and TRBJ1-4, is EPEVTQTPSHQVTQMGQEVILRCVPISNHLYFYWYRQILGQKVEFLVSFYNNEISEKSEIFDDQFSVERPDGSNFTLKIRSTKLEDSAMYFCAGRTGYNEKLFFGSGTQLSVL.

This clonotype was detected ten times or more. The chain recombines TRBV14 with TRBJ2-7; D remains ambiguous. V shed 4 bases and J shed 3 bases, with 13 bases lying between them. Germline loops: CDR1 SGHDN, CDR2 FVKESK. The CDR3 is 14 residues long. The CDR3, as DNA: TGTGCCAGCAGCCCTCTAAGAGGAGACTACGAGCAGTACTTC. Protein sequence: CASSPLRGDYEQYF.

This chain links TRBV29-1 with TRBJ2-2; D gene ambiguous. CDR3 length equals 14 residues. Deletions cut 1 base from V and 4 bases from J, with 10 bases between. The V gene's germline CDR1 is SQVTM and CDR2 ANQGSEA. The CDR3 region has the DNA TGCAGCGTTGAAGTTTGGGGTATCACCGGGGAGCTGTTTTTT. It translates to CSVEVWGITGELFF.

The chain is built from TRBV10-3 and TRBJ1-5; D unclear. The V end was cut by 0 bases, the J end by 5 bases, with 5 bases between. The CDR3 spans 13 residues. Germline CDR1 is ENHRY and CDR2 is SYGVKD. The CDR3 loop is CAISESSDQPQHF. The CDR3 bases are TGTGCCATCAGTGAGTCGAGTGATCAGCCCCAGCATTTT.

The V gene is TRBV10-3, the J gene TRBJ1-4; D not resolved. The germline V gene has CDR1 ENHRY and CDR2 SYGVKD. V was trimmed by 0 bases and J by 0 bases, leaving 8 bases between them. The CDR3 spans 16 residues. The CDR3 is CAISESPGSTNEKLFF. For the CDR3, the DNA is TGTGCCATCAGTGAGTCGCCTGGCTCAACTAATGAAAAACTGTTTTTT.

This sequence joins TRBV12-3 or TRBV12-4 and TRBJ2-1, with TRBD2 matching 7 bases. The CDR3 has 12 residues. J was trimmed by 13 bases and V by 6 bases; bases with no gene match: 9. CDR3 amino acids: CASSGLEETQFF. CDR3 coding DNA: TGTGCCAGCAGCGGACTAGAAGAGACCCAGTTCTTC.

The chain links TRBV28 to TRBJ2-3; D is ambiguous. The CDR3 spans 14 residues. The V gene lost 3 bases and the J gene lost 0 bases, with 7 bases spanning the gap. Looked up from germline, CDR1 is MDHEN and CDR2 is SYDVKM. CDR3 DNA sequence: TGTGCCAGCAGTTTCGATTGGAGCACAGATACGCAGTATTTT. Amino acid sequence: CASSFDWSTDTQYF.

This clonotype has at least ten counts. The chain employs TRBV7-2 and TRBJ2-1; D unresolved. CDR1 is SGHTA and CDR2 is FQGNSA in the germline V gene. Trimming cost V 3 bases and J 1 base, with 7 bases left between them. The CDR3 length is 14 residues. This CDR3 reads CASSFQGSYNEQFF. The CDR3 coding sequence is TGTGCCAGCAGCTTTCAAGGATCCTACAATGAGCAGTTCTTC.

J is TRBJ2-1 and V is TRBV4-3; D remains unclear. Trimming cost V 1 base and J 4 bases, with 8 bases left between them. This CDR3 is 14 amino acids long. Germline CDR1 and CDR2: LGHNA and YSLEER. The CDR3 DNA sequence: TGCGCCAGCAGCCAAGTCTACGGATACAATGAGCAGTTCTTC. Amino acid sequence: CASSQVYGYNEQFF.

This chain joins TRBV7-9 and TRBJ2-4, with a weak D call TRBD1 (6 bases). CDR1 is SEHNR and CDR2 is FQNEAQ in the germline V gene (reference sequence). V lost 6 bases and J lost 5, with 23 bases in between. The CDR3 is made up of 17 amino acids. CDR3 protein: CASRGQTGATTENIQYF. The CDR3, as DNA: TGTGCCAGCAGGGGACAAACCGGGGCCACAACCGAAAACATTCAGTACTTC.

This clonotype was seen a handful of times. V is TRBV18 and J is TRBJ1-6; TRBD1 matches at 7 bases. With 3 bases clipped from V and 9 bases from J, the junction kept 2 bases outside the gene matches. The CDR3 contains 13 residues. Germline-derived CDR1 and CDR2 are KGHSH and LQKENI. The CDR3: CASSPDRSSPLHF. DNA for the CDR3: TGTGCCAGCTCACCGGACAGGTCTTCACCCCTCCACTTT.

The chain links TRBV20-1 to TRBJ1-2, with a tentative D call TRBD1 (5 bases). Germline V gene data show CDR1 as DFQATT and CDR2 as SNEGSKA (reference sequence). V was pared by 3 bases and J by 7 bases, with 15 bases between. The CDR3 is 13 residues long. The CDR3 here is CSASWYGDSGYTF. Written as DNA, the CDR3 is TGCAGTGCTAGTTGGTATGGGGACTCTGGCTACACCTTC.

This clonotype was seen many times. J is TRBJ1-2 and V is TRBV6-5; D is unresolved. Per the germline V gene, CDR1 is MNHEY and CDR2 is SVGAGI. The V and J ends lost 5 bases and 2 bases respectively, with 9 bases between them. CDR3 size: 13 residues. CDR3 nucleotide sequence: TGTGCCAGCAGTCCAGCATGGAACTATGGCTACACCTTC. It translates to CASSPAWNYGYTF.

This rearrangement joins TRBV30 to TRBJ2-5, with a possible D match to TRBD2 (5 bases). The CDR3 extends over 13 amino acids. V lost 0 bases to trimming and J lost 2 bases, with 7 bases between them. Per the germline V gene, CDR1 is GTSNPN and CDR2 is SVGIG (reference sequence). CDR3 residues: CAWSVGGQETQYF. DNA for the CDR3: TGTGCCTGGAGTGTCGGCGGGCAAGAGACCCAGTACTTC.

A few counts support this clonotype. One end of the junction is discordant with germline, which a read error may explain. The CDR3 here is CACSFSGGVETQYF. CDR3 nucleotide sequence: TGTGCCTGCAGTTTTAGCGGGGGGGTAGAGACCCAGTACTTC. The chain recombines TRBV12-3 or TRBV12-4 with TRBJ2-4; 11 bases fit TRBD2. The DNA end lines up better with TRBJ2-5; the J call may be wrong. The CDR3 totals 14 residues.

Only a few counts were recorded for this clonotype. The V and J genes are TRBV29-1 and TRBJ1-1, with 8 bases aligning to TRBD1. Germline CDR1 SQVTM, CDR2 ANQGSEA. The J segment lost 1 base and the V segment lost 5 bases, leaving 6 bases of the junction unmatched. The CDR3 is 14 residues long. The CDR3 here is CSVQRTGTNTEAFF. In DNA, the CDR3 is TGCAGCGTTCAACGGACAGGGACGAACACTGAAGCTTTCTTT.

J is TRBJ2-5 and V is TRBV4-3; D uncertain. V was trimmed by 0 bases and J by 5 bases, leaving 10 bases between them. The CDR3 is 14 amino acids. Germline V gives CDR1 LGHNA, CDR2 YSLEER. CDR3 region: CASSQEIRVETQYF. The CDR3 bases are TGCGCCAGCAGCCAAGAAATTAGGGTGGAGACCCAGTACTTC.

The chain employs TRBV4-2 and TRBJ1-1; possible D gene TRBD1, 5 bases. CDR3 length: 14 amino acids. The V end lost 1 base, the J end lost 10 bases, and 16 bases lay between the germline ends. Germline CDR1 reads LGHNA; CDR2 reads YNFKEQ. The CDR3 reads CASSQGLRGGGAFF. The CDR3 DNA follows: TGTGCCAGCAGCCAAGGGCTACGGGGGGGTGGAGCTTTCTTT.

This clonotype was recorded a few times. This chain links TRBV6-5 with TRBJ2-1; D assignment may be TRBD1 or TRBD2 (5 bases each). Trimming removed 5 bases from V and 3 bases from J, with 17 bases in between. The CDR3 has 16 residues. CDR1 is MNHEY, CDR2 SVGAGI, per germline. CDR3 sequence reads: CASSPEGSPNYNEQFF. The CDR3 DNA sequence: TGTGCCAGCAGTCCCGAGGGGTCGCCCAACTACAATGAGCAGTTCTTC.

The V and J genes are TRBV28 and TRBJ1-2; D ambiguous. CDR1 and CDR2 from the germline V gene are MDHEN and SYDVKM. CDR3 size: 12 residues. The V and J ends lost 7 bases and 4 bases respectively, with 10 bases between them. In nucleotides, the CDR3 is TGTGCCAGCACCACTTGGGGCTATGGCTACACCTTC. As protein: CASTTWGYGYTF.

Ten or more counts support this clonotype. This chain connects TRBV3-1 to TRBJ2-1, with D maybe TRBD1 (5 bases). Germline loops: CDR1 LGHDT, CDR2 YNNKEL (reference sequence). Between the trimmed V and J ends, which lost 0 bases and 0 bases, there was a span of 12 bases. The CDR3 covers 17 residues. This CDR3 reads CASSQEDSASSYNEQFF. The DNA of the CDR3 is TGTGCCAGCAGCCAAGAAGACAGTGCCTCCTCCTACAATGAGCAGTTCTTC.

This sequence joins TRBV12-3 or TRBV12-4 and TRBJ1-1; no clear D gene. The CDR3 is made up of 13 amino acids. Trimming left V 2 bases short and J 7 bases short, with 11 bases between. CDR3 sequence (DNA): TGTGCCAGCAGTTTAACCCTGAAGGTTGAAGCTTTCTTT. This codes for CASSLTLKVEAFF.

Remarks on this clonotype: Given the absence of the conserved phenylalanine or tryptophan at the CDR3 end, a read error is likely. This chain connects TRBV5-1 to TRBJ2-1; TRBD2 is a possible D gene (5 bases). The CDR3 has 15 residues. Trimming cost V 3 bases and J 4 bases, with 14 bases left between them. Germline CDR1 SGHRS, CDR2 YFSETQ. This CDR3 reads CASSSTRTGYNEQFV. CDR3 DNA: TGCGCCAGCAGCTCAACGAGGACTGGATACAATGAGCAGTTCGTC.

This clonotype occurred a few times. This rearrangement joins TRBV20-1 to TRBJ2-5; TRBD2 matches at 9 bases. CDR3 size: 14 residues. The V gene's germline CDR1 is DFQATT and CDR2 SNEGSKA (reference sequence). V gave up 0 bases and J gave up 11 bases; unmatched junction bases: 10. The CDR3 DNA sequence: TGCAGTGCTAGAGATCCGACAGCGGGGGGTGAGCAGTACTTC. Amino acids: CSARDPTAGGEQYF.

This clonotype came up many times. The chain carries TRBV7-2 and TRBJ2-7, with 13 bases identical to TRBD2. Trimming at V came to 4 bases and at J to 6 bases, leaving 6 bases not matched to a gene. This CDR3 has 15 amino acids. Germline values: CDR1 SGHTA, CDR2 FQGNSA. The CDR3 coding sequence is TGTGCCAGCAGCTCAACTAGCGGGGGGGCTTTCGAGCAGTACTTC. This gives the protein CASSSTSGGAFEQYF.